This T cell receptor beta chain comes out of a study of T cell repertoires in cytomegalovirus infection. As for the study in general: Public TCR beta signatures indicated both CMV infection and matching HLA type.

This clonotype was seen more than once but under ten times. Antigen unknown. Study results and limitations: The cumulative frequency of public TCR beta families identified carriers of CMV plus the relevant HLA.

The CDR3 runs to 13 residues. V was cut by 7 bases and J by 4 bases, with 13 bases left in between. TCRdb recomputed calls from the reads with MiXCR, one row per CDR3 protein. The table lists around 300,000 distinct CDR3 sequences, 22% of them singletons. The V call is TRBV12-3 or TRBV12-4, the J call TRBJ1-1; D uncertain. The clonotype comes from a human donor in good health (CMV status not recorded). Some clones in this sample may be carry-over from other donors' samples. The sample in question was cultured PBMCs, obtained from culture after CMV antigen stimulation. The CDR3 loop reads CASTLHLGTEAFF. CDR3 DNA: TGTGCCAGCACCCTTCACCTCGGCACTGAAGCTTTCTTT.